These T cell receptor beta chains were read from a single sample in a study of OX40 agonist ivuxolimab in advanced cancers. Clones were read by immunoSEQ multiplex PCR, and TCRdb kept only the in-frame ones, dropping some. Of about 54,000 clones in the sample, about 89% were seen once. Sequencing used CD4+ or CD8+ T cells sorted from blood, obtained in a trial of the OX40 agonist ivuxolimab. These receptors were collected from an adult with an advanced solid tumor such as melanoma, head and neck, liver or kidney cancer. CDR3s include the opening cysteine and the closing phenylalanine or tryptophan. A D gene is named only where the DNA matches it firmly. For some rows the clone size is stated as once, few or many, or as a class when expanded; others skip it.

V	J	D	size	CDR3	DNA
TRBV28	TRBJ1-2	-	-	CAGSRGVGYTF	TGTGCCGGATCCCGGGGTGTCGGCTACACCTTC
TRBV6-5	TRBJ1-6	-	-	CASSFKDSFSSPLHF	TGTGCCAGCAGTTTCAAGGACAGCTTTTCTTCACCCCTCCACTTT
TRBV9	TRBJ1-1	-	-	CASSVAPGDTEAFF	TGTGCCAGCAGCGTAGCGCCGGGGGACACTGAAGCTTTCTTT
TRBV6-5	TRBJ1-1	-	-	CASSLRNTNTEAFF	TGTGCCAGCAGCCTGAGGAACACGAACACTGAAGCTTTCTTT
TRBV7-9	TRBJ1-5	-	-	CASSLDKGSQHF	TGTGCCAGCAGCCTAGATAAGGGATCCCAGCATTTT
TRBV5-4	TRBJ1-3	-	few	CASSLTEGGNTIYF	TGTGCCAGCAGCTTGACTGAAGGAGGAAACACCATATATTTT
TRBV6-1	TRBJ2-7	-	-	CASSAGKAGMVEQYF	TGTGCCAGCAGTGCCGGAAAGGCTGGGATGGTCGAGCAGTACTTC
TRBV28	TRBJ1-5	TRBD1	-	CASSLLTGGGNQPQHF	TGTGCCAGCAGTTTATTAACAGGGGGCGGCAATCAGCCCCAGCATTTT
TRBV30	TRBJ1-5	-	-	CAWSITDDQPQHF	TGTGCCTGGAGTATAACCGATGATCAGCCCCAGCATTTT
TRBV6-6	TRBJ1-1	-	-	CASFFPGTFEAFF	TGTGCCAGCTTTTTTCCCGGGACTTTTGAAGCTTTCTTT
TRBV5-1	TRBJ2-7	-	-	CASSLENEQYF	TGCGCCAGCAGCTTGGAAAACGAGCAGTACTTC
TRBV6-6	TRBJ1-1	-	once	CASSPYSGRSTEAFF	TGTGCCAGCAGCCCATACTCTGGGAGGAGCACTGAAGCTTTCTTT
TRBV10-1	TRBJ2-2	-	-	CASSPTSFIGELFF	TGCGCCAGCAGCCCGACTAGTTTTATCGGGGAGCTGTTTTTT
TRBV7-3	TRBJ2-1	TRBD2	-	CASSLGGLANNEQFF	TGTGCCAGCAGCTTAGGGGGACTAGCGAACAATGAGCAGTTCTTC
TRBV29-1	TRBJ2-1	TRBD2	-	CSVTHRDYRRNEQFF	TGCAGCGTGACACACCGGGACTACCGACGGAATGAGCAGTTCTTC
TRBV7-6	TRBJ1-3	-	-	CASSLAGDTSGNTIYF	TGTGCCAGCAGCTTAGCGGGGGACACCTCTGGAAACACCATATATTTT